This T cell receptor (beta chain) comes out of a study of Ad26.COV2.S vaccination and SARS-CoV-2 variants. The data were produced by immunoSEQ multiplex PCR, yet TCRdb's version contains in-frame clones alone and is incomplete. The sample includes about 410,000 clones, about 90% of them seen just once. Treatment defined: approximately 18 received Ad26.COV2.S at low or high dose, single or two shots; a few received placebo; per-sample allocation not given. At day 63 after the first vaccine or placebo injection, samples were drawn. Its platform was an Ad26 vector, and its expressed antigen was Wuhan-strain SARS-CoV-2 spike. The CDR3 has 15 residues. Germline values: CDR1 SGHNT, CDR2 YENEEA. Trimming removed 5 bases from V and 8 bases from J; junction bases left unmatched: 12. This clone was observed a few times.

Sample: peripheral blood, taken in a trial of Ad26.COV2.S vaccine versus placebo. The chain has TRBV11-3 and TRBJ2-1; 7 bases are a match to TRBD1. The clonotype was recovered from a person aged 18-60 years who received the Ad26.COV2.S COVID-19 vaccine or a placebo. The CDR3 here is CASSTGVRTFDEQFF. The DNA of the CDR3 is TGTGCCAGCAGCACAGGGGTTCGTACATTCGATGAGCAGTTCTTC. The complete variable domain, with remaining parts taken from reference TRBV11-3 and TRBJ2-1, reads EAGVVQSPRYKIIEKKQPVAFWCNPISGHNTLYWYLQNLGQGPELLIRYENEEAVDDSQLPKDRFSAERLKGVDSTLKIQPAELGDSAVYLCASSTGVRTFDEQFFGPGTRLTVL.